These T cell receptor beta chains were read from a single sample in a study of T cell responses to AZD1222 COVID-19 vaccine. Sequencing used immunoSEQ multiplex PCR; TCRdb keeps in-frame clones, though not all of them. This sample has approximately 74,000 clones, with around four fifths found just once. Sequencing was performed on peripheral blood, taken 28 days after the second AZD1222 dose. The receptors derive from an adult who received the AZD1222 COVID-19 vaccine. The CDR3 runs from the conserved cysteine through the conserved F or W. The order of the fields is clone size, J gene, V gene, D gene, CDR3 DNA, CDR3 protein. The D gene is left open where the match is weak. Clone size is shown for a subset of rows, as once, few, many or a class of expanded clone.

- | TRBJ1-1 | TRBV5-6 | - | TGTGCCAGCAGCTTGGCCGGGACGCCCACTGAAGCTTTCTTT | CASSLAGTPTEAFF
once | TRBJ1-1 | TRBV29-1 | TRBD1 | TGCAGCGTTGAAAAAGGGGGCCTGGTAGAAGCTTTCTTT | CSVEKGGLVEAFF
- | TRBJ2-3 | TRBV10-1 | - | TGCGCCAGCGTCGTGGGGAGCACAGATACGCAGTATTTT | CASVVGSTDTQYF
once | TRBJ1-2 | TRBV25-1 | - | TGTGCCAGCAGTAGACAGGCTGGGGACTATGGCTACACCTTC | CASSRQAGDYGYTF
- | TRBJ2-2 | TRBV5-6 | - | TGTGCCAGCAGCTTGGCCGAAGAGTTCACCGGGGAGCTGTTTTTT | CASSLAEEFTGELFF
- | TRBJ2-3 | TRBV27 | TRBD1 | TGTGCCAGCAGTTTAATCTCCCCGGGACAGGGGTTCCCAGATACGCAGTATTTT | CASSLISPGQGFPDTQYF
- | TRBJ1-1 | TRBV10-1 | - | TGCGCCAGCAGCCTCAAAGACAACACTGAAGCTTTCTTT | CASSLKDNTEAFF
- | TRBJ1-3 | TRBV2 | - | TGTGCCAGCAGTGAATTGCTCGATTCCAGTCACACCATATATTTT | CASSELLDSSHTIYF
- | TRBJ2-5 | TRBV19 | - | TGTGCCAGTAGTATAGGACGCGGGGCAGGGACCCAGTACTTC | CASSIGRGAGTQYF
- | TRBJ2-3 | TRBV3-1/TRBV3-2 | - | TGTGCCTCCGCCGTCGCGGGGCCCCGCACAGATACGCAGTATTTT | CASAVAGPRTDTQYF
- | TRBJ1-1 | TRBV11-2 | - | TGTGCCAGCAGCTTCTCAGAGGCGACTGAAGCTTTCTTT | CASSFSEATEAFF
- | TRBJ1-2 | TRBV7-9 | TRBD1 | TGTGCCAGCAGCTTAGGTCCGGGACAGGGGAACTATGGCTACACCTTC | CASSLGPGQGNYGYTF
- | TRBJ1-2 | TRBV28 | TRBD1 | TGTGCCAGCAGCCACAAAAGGGACAGGGAGAGCTATGGCTACACCTTC | CASSHKRDRESYGYTF
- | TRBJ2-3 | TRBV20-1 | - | TGCAGTGCTGGACAGCAAGATACGCAGTATTTT | CSAGQQDTQYF
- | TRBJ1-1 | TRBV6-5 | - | TGTGCCAGCAGTTACGGAGGTTGGGGCACTGAAGCTTTCTTT | CASSYGGWGTEAFF
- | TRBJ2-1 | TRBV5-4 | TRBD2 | TGTGCCAGCAGCCCGGGGACTAGCGGGGGGCGCAATGAGCAGTTCTTC | CASSPGTSGGRNEQFF
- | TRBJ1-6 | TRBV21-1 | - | TGTGCCAGCAGCCTATACAACGAGAATTCACCCCTCCACTTT | CASSLYNENSPLHF
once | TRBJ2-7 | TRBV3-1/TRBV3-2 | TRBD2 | TGTGCCAGCAGCCGGTTGACTAGCGGATTCTCCTACGAGCAGTACTTC | CASSRLTSGFSYEQYF
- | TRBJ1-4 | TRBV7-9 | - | TGTGCCAGCAGCACTCGGGTCTTTAATGAAAAACTGTTTTTT | CASSTRVFNEKLFF
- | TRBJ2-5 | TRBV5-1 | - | TGCGCCAGCAGCTTGGTGGGGGCGTGGGAGACCCAGTACTTC | CASSLVGAWETQYF
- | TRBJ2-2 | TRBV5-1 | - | TGCGCCAGCAGCTCGGGGGCGGCAGCGAACACCGGGGAGCTGTTTTTT | CASSSGAAANTGELFF
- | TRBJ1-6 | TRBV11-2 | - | TGTGCCAGCAGCTCCGACAGCTCCTATAATTCACCCCTCCACTTT | CASSSDSSYNSPLHF
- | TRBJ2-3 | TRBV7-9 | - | TGTGCCAGCAGCTTAGTGGGATCAGATACGCAGTATTTT | CASSLVGSDTQYF
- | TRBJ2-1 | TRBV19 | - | TGTGCCAGTAGTATAGGGGGGGCTTCGAGCGAGGAGCAGTTCTTC | CASSIGGASSEEQFF
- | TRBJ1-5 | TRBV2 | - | TGTGCCAGCAGGGCCCCGGCAGGGAATCAGCCCCAGCATTTT | CASRAPAGNQPQHF
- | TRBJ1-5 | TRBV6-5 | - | TGTGCCAGCAGTTACAGCCTCAATCAGCCCCAGCATTTT | CASSYSLNQPQHF
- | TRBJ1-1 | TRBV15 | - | TGTGCCACCAGCAGAGGTTTGAACACTGAAGCTTTCTTT | CATSRGLNTEAFF